This TCR beta chain is from a study of persistence of HIV-infected CD4 T cells. About the study: CD4+ T cells responding to CMV or HIV-1 Gag were isolated. Multiple blood draws of up to 180 mL, except two donors with single leukapheresis.

Overlapping HIV-1 Gag 15-mer peptides at about 1 ug per peptide per mL were used. Sorted nonresponding memory CD4+ T cells were CD40L-negative, CD69-negative, CD45RO-high. CD8+ T cells were removed from PBMCs prior to stimulation. The immunoSEQ assay was version 4, run in survey mode. Assay: immunoSEQ multiplex PCR; the TCRdb copy retains only in-frame clones and omits some. Found here are about 64,000 clones, just under 75% of them singletons; the top ten hold 1.5% to 2%. Study outcomes and limitations: Degenerate expanded CDR3beta sequences were enriched among CMV- and Gag-responding cells.

This clone came up a few times. The target antigen is unknown. CDR3 length equals 13 residues. The V gene lost 6 bases and the J gene lost 11 bases, with 20 bases spanning the gap. V is TRBV12-3 or TRBV12-4 and J is TRBJ2-7; D gene uncertain. The source is an adult man with HIV who was CMV-seropositive. This specimen was CD4+ T cells sorted from PBMCs after approximately 19-hour stimulation, taken from a patient who received antiretroviral therapy. The CDR3 sequence: CASSSLIDGPEYF. CDR3 nucleotides: TGTGCCAGCAGCTCCTTAATAGACGGACCAGAGTACTTC.